The 29 T cell receptor beta chains below were found in one sample sequenced in a study of cytomegalovirus exposure and HLA in healthy donors. The PCR used 60 Vbeta and 13 Jbeta primers. The data were produced by immunoSEQ multiplex PCR, yet TCRdb's version contains in-frame clones alone and is incomplete. The sample consists of about 150,000 clones, 75% to 85% of them appearing once. Sequencing input: PBMCs. These receptor sequences come from a woman in her thirties in good health and CMV-seropositive.

The CDR3 loop is CASTPTSGRPDEQFF. Written as DNA, the CDR3 is TGTGCCAGCACCCCCACTAGCGGGAGGCCGGATGAGCAGTTCTTC. This sequence joins TRBV5-4 and TRBJ2-1; TRBD2 aligns across 12 bases. The CDR3 totals 15 residues. Germline CDR1 reads SGHNT; CDR2 reads YYREEE (reference sequence). The V segment lost 6 bases and the J segment 8 bases; nucleotides outside the gene matches: 9. Variable domain in full (rest from reference TRBV5-4 and TRBJ2-1): ETGVTQSPTHLIKTRGQQVTLRCSSQSGHNTVSWYQQALGQGPQFIFQYYREEENGRGNFPPRFSGLQFPNYSSELNVNALELDDSALYLCASTPTSGRPDEQFFGPGTRLTVL.

This chain joins TRBV10-3 and TRBJ1-1; TRBD1 matches 8 bases. The V and J ends lost 5 bases and 7 bases, in that order; junction bases with no gene match: 9. Looked up from germline, CDR1 is ENHRY and CDR2 is SYGVKD. The CDR3 spans 14 residues. CDR3 nucleotide sequence: TGTGCCATCAGTCCGGGACAGGTGATAAATGAAGCTTTCTTT. Protein sequence: CAISPGQVINEAFF.

This chain joins TRBV5-6 and TRBJ2-1; D is ambiguous. The germline V gene has CDR1 SGHDT and CDR2 YYEEEE. CDR3 length: 15 amino acids. Trimming cost V 4 bases and J 4 bases, with 15 bases left between them. The CDR3 loop reads CASSRYERVYNEQFF. CDR3 DNA: TGTGCCAGCAGCCGGTATGAACGAGTTTACAATGAGCAGTTCTTC.

The V call is TRBV27, the J call TRBJ1-1; TRBD1 agrees at 7 bases. The CDR3 has 15 residues. With 1 base clipped from V and 1 base from J, the junction kept 3 bases outside the gene matches. Germline V lookup: CDR1 MNHEY, CDR2 SMNVEV (reference sequence). CDR3 nucleotide sequence: TGTGCCAGCAGTTTATGGGACAGACCGAACACTGAAGCTTTCTTT. As protein: CASSLWDRPNTEAFF.

The J gene is TRBJ2-2, the V gene TRBV7-2; 13 bases line up with TRBD2. V lost 5 bases to trimming and J lost 7 bases; unmatched junction nucleotides: 4. CDR1 and CDR2 from the germline V gene are SGHTA and FQGNSA. The CDR3 consists of 15 residues. CDR3 residues: CASSGGLAGVGELFF. In DNA, the CDR3 is TGTGCCAGCAGCGGCGGACTAGCGGGAGTCGGGGAGCTGTTTTTT. The full variable domain, its missing parts supplied by reference TRBV7-2 and TRBJ2-2, is GAGVSQSPSNKVTEKGKDVELRCDPISGHTALYWYRQSLGQGLEFLIYFQGNSAPDKSGLPSDRFSAERTGGSVSTLTIQRTQQEDSAVYLCASSGGLAGVGELFFGEGSRLTVL.

The chain employs TRBV30 and TRBJ2-7, with D possibly TRBD1 on 6 matching bases. Germline assignment: CDR1 GTSNPN and CDR2 SVGIG (reference sequence). The CDR3 sequence is 15 residues long. The V end lost 3 bases, the J end lost 1 base, and 16 bases lay between the germline ends. For the CDR3, the DNA is TGTGCCTGGAGGACGGGGCCAAGGGGGTCCTACGAGCAGTACTTC. Its translation: CAWRTGPRGSYEQYF.

The chain is built from TRBV15 and TRBJ2-7; 10 positions agree with TRBD1. CDR1 is LNHNV and CDR2 is YYDKDF in the germline V gene (reference sequence). V lost 1 base and J lost 3; bases outside the gene matches: 6. The CDR3 covers 16 residues. The CDR3 sequence: CATSRAGTGEYYEQYF. The CDR3 region has the DNA TGTGCCACCAGCAGAGCCGGGACAGGGGAATACTACGAGCAGTACTTC. Based on the CDR3 plus reference TRBV15 and TRBJ2-7, the full variable domain is DAMVIQNPRYQVTQFGKPVTLSCSQTLNHNVMYWYQQKSSQAPKLLFHYYDKDFNNEADTPDNFQSRRPNTSFCFLDIRSPGLGDTAMYLCATSRAGTGEYYEQYFGPGTRLTVT.

The V call is TRBV5-1, the J call TRBJ2-3; 8 bases align to TRBD2. V trimming: 0 bases; J trimming: 2 bases; junction bases outside the gene matches: 14. The length of the CDR3 is 19 residues. Per germline, CDR1 SGHRS and CDR2 YFSETQ. The CDR3 here is CASSLGLVRGSGVTDTQYF. The CDR3 DNA is TGCGCCAGCAGCTTGGGTCTAGTGCGAGGTAGCGGGGTCACAGATACGCAGTATTTT.

This rearrangement joins TRBV29-1 to TRBJ2-7, with 7 bases fitting TRBD1. This CDR3 region has 13 residues. The V gene's germline CDR1 is SQVTM and CDR2 ANQGSEA. The junction had 8 bases not matched to a gene; V was cut back by 7 bases and J by 2 bases. The CDR3 sequence is CSGVDTGAYEQYF. Written as DNA, the CDR3 is TGCAGCGGAGTCGATACAGGGGCCTACGAGCAGTACTTC.

The chain employs TRBV7-2 and TRBJ2-1; 13 nucleotides match TRBD2. V dropped 0 bases and J dropped 8; count of bases not matched to a gene: 7. The germline V gene encodes CDR1 SGHTA and CDR2 FQGNSA. This CDR3 has 17 residues. The CDR3 DNA sequence: TGTGCCAGCAGCTTAGCTCGGACTAGCGGGAGTCTGGATGAGCAGTTCTTC. It specifies CASSLARTSGSLDEQFF.

This clone was counted only a few times. This chain uses TRBV27 with TRBJ2-7, with 7 bases lining up with TRBD1. J was trimmed by 6 bases and V by 6 bases; bases with no gene match: 20. There are 17 residues in the CDR3. CDR1 MNHEY and CDR2 SMNVEV come from the germline V gene (reference sequence). CDR3 sequence reads: CASRHLFVTGEFSEQYF. CDR3 DNA sequence: TGTGCCAGCAGACACCTGTTTGTCACAGGGGAGTTTTCCGAGCAGTACTTC.

CDR3 DNA sequence: TGTGCCAGCAGTTACTCCTTGGAGGGGGCCGAGACCCAGTACTTC. Translated, it gives CASSYSLEGAETQYF. The rearrangement uses TRBV6-5 and TRBJ2-5, with D possibly being TRBD1 (7 bases). Germline CDR1 MNHEY, CDR2 SVGAGI. This CDR3 comprises 15 residues. Trimming stripped 0 bases from V and 5 bases from J, with 13 bases between.

The rearrangement uses TRBV28 and TRBJ2-7; TRBD1 is a possible D gene (5 bases). The ends were cut back, 7 bases at V and 4 bases at J, with 17 bases in the middle. CDR1 and CDR2 from the germline V gene are MDHEN and SYDVKM. This CDR3 has 14 amino acids. The CDR3 DNA sequence: TGTGCCAGCAATCCCGAAATAAGGGGATACGAGCAGTACTTC. Its translation: CASNPEIRGYEQYF. Combining the CDR3 with reference TRBV28 and TRBJ2-7 gives the whole variable domain DVKVTQSSRYLVKRTGEKVFLECVQDMDHENMFWYRQDPGLGLRLIYFSYDVKMKEKGDIPEGYSVSREKKERFSLILESASTNQTSMYLCASNPEIRGYEQYFGPGTRLTVT.

The chain is built from TRBV18 and TRBJ1-1; TRBD1 matches at 8 bases. The CDR3 extends over 14 amino acids. V lost 6 bases to trimming and J lost 3 bases; unmatched junction nucleotides: 6. Per germline, CDR1 KGHSH and CDR2 LQKENI. The CDR3 reads CASSGQGRDTEAFF. CDR3 in DNA: TGTGCCAGCTCCGGACAGGGCAGGGACACTGAAGCTTTCTTT.

The J gene is TRBJ2-1, the V gene TRBV5-1; 7 nucleotides agree with TRBD1. Germline trimming cut 1 base from V and 3 bases from J; bases unmatched to any gene: 4. The CDR3 spans 15 residues. Germline CDR1 is SGHRS and CDR2 is YFSETQ. DNA of the CDR3: TGCGCCAGCAGCTTGCCGGCAGGGGGCTACAATGAGCAGTTCTTC. Translated: CASSLPAGGYNEQFF.

This rearrangement joins TRBV14 to TRBJ1-6, with D uncertain. In germline, CDR1 is SGHDN, CDR2 FVKESK. The CDR3 has 13 residues. V lost 4 bases and J lost 8, with 9 bases in between. CDR3 in DNA: TGTGCCAGCAGCCCTATAGCAGATTCACCCCTCCACTTT. Its translation is CASSPIADSPLHF.

V is TRBV28 and J is TRBJ2-7; 7 nucleotides line up with TRBD2. Looked up from germline, CDR1 is MDHEN and CDR2 is SYDVKM. Germline trimming cut 2 bases from V and 5 bases from J; bases unmatched to any gene: 6. This CDR3 has 14 residues. The CDR3 DNA reads as TGTGCCAGCAGTTTAGGGGGGGGTGGGAACGAGCAGTACTTC. Encoded protein: CASSLGGGGNEQYF.

The V and J genes are TRBV28 and TRBJ1-1; weak D call: TRBD1 (6 bases). V was cut by 6 bases and J by 1 base, with 21 bases left in between. CDR1 MDHEN and CDR2 SYDVKM come from the germline V gene. The CDR3 extends over 17 amino acids. CDR3 amino acids: CASRSVQQGFGNTEAFF. CDR3 DNA sequence: TGTGCCAGCAGGAGCGTTCAACAGGGCTTTGGGAACACTGAAGCTTTCTTT.

The gene calls are TRBV18 and TRBJ1-5; 7 bases are a match to TRBD1. The germline CDR1 and CDR2 sequences are KGHSH and LQKENI. The length of the CDR3 is 16 residues. With V trimmed by 2 bases and J by 5 bases, 9 bases remained unmatched. This chain's CDR3 is CASSPSAGTDYQPQHF. CDR3 DNA: TGTGCCAGCTCACCATCCGCCGGGACAGATTATCAGCCCCAGCATTTT. Looking up the rest from reference TRBV18 and TRBJ1-5 gives the full variable domain: NAGVMQNPRHLVRRRGQEARLRCSPMKGHSHVYWYRQLPEEGLKFMVYLQKENIIDESGMPKERFSAEFPKEGPSILRIQQVVRGDSAAYFCASSPSAGTDYQPQHFGDGTRLSIL.

V usage is TRBV30 and J usage is TRBJ2-7; TRBD2 aligns across 8 bases. This CDR3 is built from 14 residues. Germline loops: CDR1 GTSNPN, CDR2 SVGIG (reference sequence). V gave up 3 bases and J gave up 7 bases; unmatched junction bases: 11. The CDR3 nucleotides are TGTGCCTGGAGCCGATTCCAAAAGCGGGGGGAGCAGTACTTC. Amino acids: CAWSRFQKRGEQYF.

The chain uses TRBV5-6 and TRBJ2-6; D unresolved. CDR3 length: 16 amino acids. CDR1 is SGHDT and CDR2 is YYEEEE in the germline V gene. V shed 1 base and J shed 0 bases, with 8 bases lying between them. CDR3 loop: CASSLNSISGANVLTF. The CDR3 bases are TGTGCCAGCAGCTTGAACAGCATCTCTGGGGCCAACGTCCTGACTTTC.

The V gene is TRBV7-9, the J gene TRBJ1-4; D is possibly TRBD1 (5 bases). The V end was cut by 1 base, the J end by 1 base, with 7 bases between. The germline V gene encodes CDR1 SEHNR and CDR2 FQNEAQ (reference sequence). CDR3 size: 15 residues. The CDR3 loop is CASSLGGGTNEKLFF. The CDR3 DNA follows: TGTGCCAGCAGCTTAGGCGGGGGAACTAATGAAAAACTGTTTTTT.

The sample holds one count of this clone. The rearrangement joins TRBV30 to TRBJ2-3; D gene uncertain. The CDR3 length is 14 residues. Deletions cut 0 bases from V and 1 base from J, with 8 bases between. The germline V gene has CDR1 GTSNPN and CDR2 SVGIG (reference sequence). CDR3 DNA: TGTGCCTGGAGTGTACTTATGGGCACAGATACGCAGTATTTT. Protein product: CAWSVLMGTDTQYF.

J is TRBJ2-7 and V is TRBV27, with 12 bases identical to TRBD2. This CDR3 comprises 15 residues. V was clipped by 5 bases and J by 2 bases; unmatched bases: 4. Germline V gene lookup returns CDR1 MNHEY and CDR2 SMNVEV (reference sequence). CDR3 sequence (DNA): TGTGCCAGCAGTCTCGGACTAGCGGGGACCTACGAGCAGTACTTC. Protein product: CASSLGLAGTYEQYF.

The chain combines TRBV30 with TRBJ1-2; weak D call: TRBD1 (5 bases). The V and J ends lost 0 bases and 5 bases respectively, with 25 bases between them. The CDR3 is made up of 18 amino acids. The germline V gene has CDR1 GTSNPN and CDR2 SVGIG (reference sequence). The CDR3 coding sequence is TGTGCCTGGAGTGTAGGCCAGGGTCGAGCCCTACAAGTTTATGGCTACACCTTC. Encoded protein: CAWSVGQGRALQVYGYTF.

The chain carries TRBV11-2 and TRBJ2-5; no reliable D call. The V and J ends lost 3 bases and 4 bases respectively, with 6 bases between them. The V gene's germline CDR1 is SGHAT and CDR2 FQNNGV. This CDR3 contains 12 residues. Here the CDR3 reads CASSFGRETQYF. The CDR3 DNA reads TGTGCCAGCAGCTTTGGTAGAGAGACCCAGTACTTC.

The chain is built from TRBV20-1 and TRBJ2-2; D possibly corresponds to TRBD2 (6 bases). CDR3 length: 11 residues. V lost 3 bases to trimming and J lost 8 bases, with 7 bases between them. Germline CDR1 and CDR2: DFQATT and SNEGSKA (reference sequence). The CDR3 sequence is CSAREGGELFF. In DNA, the CDR3 is TGCAGTGCTAGGGAGGGGGGGGAGCTGTTTTTT.

This clone has a single count. The chain is built from TRBV6-6 and TRBJ2-4, with D uncertain. The CDR3 contains 14 residues. With 7 bases removed from V and 8 bases from J, the gap between germline ends came to 18 bases. The germline V gene has CDR1 MNHNY and CDR2 SVGAGI (reference sequence). For the CDR3, the DNA is TGTGCCAGCACCCTCACCCTGGGCGATGACATTCAGTACTTC. Its translation is CASTLTLGDDIQYF.

The genes are TRBV11-2 and TRBJ2-7, with D perhaps TRBD1 (6 bases). The CDR3 is 15 residues long. Germline CDR1 reads SGHAT; CDR2 reads FQNNGV. The V end lost 1 base, the J end lost 4 bases, and 14 bases lay between the germline ends. For the CDR3, the DNA is TGTGCCAGCAGCTTAGGTTTCAGGGGCCAGTACGAGCAGTACTTC. Its translation is CASSLGFRGQYEQYF.